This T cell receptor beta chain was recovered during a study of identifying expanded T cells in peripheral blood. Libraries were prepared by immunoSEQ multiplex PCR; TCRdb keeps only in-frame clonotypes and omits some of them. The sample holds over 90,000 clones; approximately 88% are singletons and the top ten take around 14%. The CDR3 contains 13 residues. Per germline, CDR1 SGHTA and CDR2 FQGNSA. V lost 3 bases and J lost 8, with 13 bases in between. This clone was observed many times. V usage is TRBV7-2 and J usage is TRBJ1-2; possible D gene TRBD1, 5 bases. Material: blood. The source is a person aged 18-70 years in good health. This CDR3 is CASSFGHHEGYTF. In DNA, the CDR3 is TGTGCCAGCAGCTTTGGACACCATGAAGGCTACACCTTC.